These 2 T cell receptor beta chains share one sample of origin, sequenced in a study of T-cell reconstitution after alpha-beta-depleted transplantation in children. The library targeted TCRbeta and was prepared with unique molecular identifiers. TCRdb passed the PCR reads through MiXCR, listing each CDR3 protein once. This table holds about 340,000 distinct CDR3 sequences, 9% to 12% found once. Sequencing used PBMCs from the stem cell graft donor, obtained from the stem cell graft. The receptors shown here come from a human donor who donated a stem cell graft to a child with acute lymphoblastic leukemia.

This clonotype was seen only a few times. The rearrangement uses TRBV7-8 and TRBJ2-4; TRBD1 agrees at 7 bases. The V gene's germline CDR1 is SGHVS and CDR2 FQNEAQ. The CDR3 runs 16 residues. Losses at the gene ends were 5 bases for V and 0 bases for J; bases not matched to a gene: 7. The CDR3 protein is CASSLGTALAKNIQYF. CDR3 DNA sequence: TGTGCCAGCAGCCTCGGGACAGCACTAGCCAAAAACATTCAGTACTTC.

The genes are TRBV19 and TRBJ1-4; a possible D gene is TRBD1 (5 bases). The CDR3 consists of 15 residues. CDR1 LNHDA and CDR2 SQIVND come from the germline V gene (reference sequence). The V end was cut by 6 bases, the J end by 4 bases, with 15 bases between. The CDR3 region has the DNA TGTGCCAGTAGGGGAGACAGTTCCATTAATGAAAAACTGTTTTTT. It translates to CASRGDSSINEKLFF.